Below are 12 T cell receptor beta chains sequenced from a single sample in a study of naive and memory T cell subsets. Both TRBC1 and TRBC2 were covered by a beta constant-region primer of two equimolar oligonucleotides. TCRdb processed the UMI-ligation and nested PCR reads anew with MiXCR; each CDR3 protein has one entry. The sample comprises approximately 85,000 distinct CDR3 sequences, roughly 7% of which are singletons, and roughly 1.5% rests with the top ten. Sequenced sample: central memory CD4+ T cells from blood. The receptors were sampled from a human donor in good health.

The V call is TRBV20-1, the J call TRBJ1-2; the match to TRBD1 covers 8 bases. V lost 0 bases, J lost 8 bases, and 8 bases stayed unmatched. The length of the CDR3 is 14 residues. Germline V lookup: CDR1 DFQATT, CDR2 SNEGSKA (reference sequence). The CDR3 here is CSARDPQGAAGYTF. The CDR3 DNA reads as TGCAGTGCTAGAGATCCCCAGGGGGCCGCCGGCTACACCTTC.

The chain employs TRBV28 and TRBJ1-5, with unresolved D. The CDR3 extends over 14 amino acids. Germline V gene sequence: CDR1 MDHEN, CDR2 SYDVKM. Trimming cost V 3 bases and J 1 base, with 7 bases left between them. The CDR3 loop reads CASSFGQSNQPQHF. The DNA of the CDR3 is TGTGCCAGCAGTTTCGGTCAGAGCAATCAGCCCCAGCATTTT.

This chain connects TRBV30 to TRBJ2-2; D gene uncertain. The CDR3 has 13 residues. The germline V gene has CDR1 GTSNPN and CDR2 SVGIG (reference sequence). Trimming took 3 bases from V and 4 from J, leaving 9 bases between them. Written as DNA, the CDR3 is TGTGCCTGGAGGGTATTGGGCACCGGGGAGCTGTTTTTT. Amino acid sequence: CAWRVLGTGELFF.

The table lists this clonotype with many counts. The rearrangement links TRBV2 to TRBJ1-1; D gene ambiguous. Trimming cost V 5 bases and J 8 bases, with 6 bases left between them. Germline CDR1 is SNHLY and CDR2 is FYNNEI. The CDR3 is 10 residues long. The CDR3 sequence: CASSFEEAFF. DNA for the CDR3: TGTGCCAGCAGTTTCGAGGAAGCTTTCTTT.

This clonotype came up many times. The chain couples TRBV29-1 to TRBJ2-3; TRBD2 might be the D (7 bases). Germline V CDR1 and CDR2: SQVTM, ANQGSEA. The CDR3 runs to 17 residues. V lost 3 bases, J lost 1 base, and 20 bases lay in between. The CDR3 sequence is CSVDSPFRGGGTDTQYF. The CDR3 DNA reads as TGCAGCGTTGACTCCCCCTTCAGGGGAGGGGGCACAGATACGCAGTATTTT.

The chain uses TRBV29-1 and TRBJ2-3, with TRBD1 as a possible D gene (6 bases). The CDR3 runs 15 residues. Germline CDR1 reads SQVTM; CDR2 reads ANQGSEA. Trimming cost V 0 bases and J 6 bases, with 16 bases left between them. Here the CDR3 DNA reads TGCAGCGTTGAAGATCCAGATAGGACAGCTGATACGCAGTATTTT. Protein sequence: CSVEDPDRTADTQYF.

This clonotype showed up many times. The V call is TRBV18, the J call TRBJ1-4; D unclear. V dropped 3 bases and J dropped 0 bases, with 8 bases sitting between them. This CDR3 region has 15 residues. Germline assignment: CDR1 KGHSH and CDR2 LQKENI. CDR3 residues: CASSPLDATNEKLFF. Here the CDR3 DNA reads TGTGCCAGCTCACCCCTCGATGCAACTAATGAAAAACTGTTTTTT.

The sample holds a few counts of this clonotype. The J gene is TRBJ1-2, the V gene TRBV20-1; a weak D match, TRBD1 (6 bases). Germline V lookup: CDR1 DFQATT, CDR2 SNEGSKA (reference sequence). The CDR3 spans 12 residues. Trimming took off 0 bases at V and 8 bases at J, with 10 bases between the two ends. CDR3 region: CSARENRAGYTF. In DNA, the CDR3 is TGCAGTGCTAGAGAAAACAGGGCCGGCTACACCTTC.

This clonotype was counted many times. The chain links TRBV11-2 to TRBJ1-6; D ambiguous. Germline lookup yields CDR1 SGHAT and CDR2 FQNNGV. The CDR3 has 16 residues. Trimming removed 6 bases at V and 0 bases at J, with 12 bases between. CDR3 DNA sequence: TGTGCCAGCAGACCTACCGAGAGCTCCTATAATTCACCCCTCCACTTT. As protein: CASRPTESSYNSPLHF.

This clonotype came up a few times. The chain carries TRBV27 and TRBJ1-6, with a tentative D call TRBD1 (5 bases). The CDR3 extends over 16 amino acids. Per germline, CDR1 MNHEY and CDR2 SMNVEV (reference sequence). Trimming took off 2 bases at V and 5 bases at J, with 13 bases between the two ends. Written as DNA, the CDR3 is TGTGCCAGCAGTTTAAACGGGGGAGTTGATAATTCACCCCTCCACTTT. This translates into CASSLNGGVDNSPLHF.

About this clonotype itself: A clone one base away is much larger, so this may be a read error. The chain recombines TRBV18 with TRBJ1-2; D is ambiguous. V dropped 3 bases and J dropped 4 bases, with 12 bases sitting between them. This CDR3 is 14 amino acids long. The germline gives CDR1 KGHSH, CDR2 LQKENI. The CDR3 protein is CASSPSEPTYGYTF. DNA of the CDR3: TGTGCCAGCTCACCCTCCGAACCGACCTATGGCTACACCTTC.

This clonotype appeared many times. This rearrangement joins TRBV24-1 to TRBJ1-2, with a weak D call TRBD1 (5 bases). This CDR3 has 10 residues. Trimming pared 5 bases from V and 9 bases from J, leaving 6 bases between. CDR1 KGHDR and CDR2 SFDVKD come from the germline V gene. This CDR3 is CATSGGSYTF. CDR3 bases: TGTGCCACCAGTGGGGGGAGCTACACCTTC.